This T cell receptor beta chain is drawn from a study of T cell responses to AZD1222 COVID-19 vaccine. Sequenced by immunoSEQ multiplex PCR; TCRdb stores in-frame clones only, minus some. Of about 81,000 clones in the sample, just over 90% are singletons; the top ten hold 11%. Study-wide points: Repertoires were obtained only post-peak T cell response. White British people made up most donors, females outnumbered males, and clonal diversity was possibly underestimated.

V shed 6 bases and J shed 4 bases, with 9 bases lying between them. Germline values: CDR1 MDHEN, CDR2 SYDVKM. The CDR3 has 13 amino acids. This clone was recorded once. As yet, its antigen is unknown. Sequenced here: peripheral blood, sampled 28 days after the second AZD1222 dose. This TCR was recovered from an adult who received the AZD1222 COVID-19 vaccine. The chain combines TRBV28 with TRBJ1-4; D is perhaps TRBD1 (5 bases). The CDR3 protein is CASSRQLNEKLFF. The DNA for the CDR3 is TGTGCCAGCAGCAGACAGCTTAATGAAAAACTGTTTTTT.